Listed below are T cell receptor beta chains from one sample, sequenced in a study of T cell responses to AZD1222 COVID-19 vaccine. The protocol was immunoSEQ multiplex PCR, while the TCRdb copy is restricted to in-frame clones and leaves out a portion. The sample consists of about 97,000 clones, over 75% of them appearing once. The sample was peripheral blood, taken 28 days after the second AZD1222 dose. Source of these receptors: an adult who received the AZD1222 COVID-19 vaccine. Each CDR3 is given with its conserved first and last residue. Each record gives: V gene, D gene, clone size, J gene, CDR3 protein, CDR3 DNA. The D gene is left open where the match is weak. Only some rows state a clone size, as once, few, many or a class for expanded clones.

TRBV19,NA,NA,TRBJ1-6,CASSPGRGGNSPLHF,TGTGCCAGTAGTCCAGGACGGGGAGGCAATTCACCCCTCCACTTT
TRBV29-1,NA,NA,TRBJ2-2,CSVEDRDSTGELFF,TGCAGCGTTGAAGATAGGGACTCCACCGGGGAGCTGTTTTTT
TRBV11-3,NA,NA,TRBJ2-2,CASSLKGNTGELFF,TGTGCCAGCAGCTTAAAGGGGAACACCGGGGAGCTGTTTTTT
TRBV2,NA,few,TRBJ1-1,CASRDLNTEAFF,TGTGCCAGCAGGGATTTGAACACTGAAGCTTTCTTT
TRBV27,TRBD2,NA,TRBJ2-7,CASSRAGDYEQYF,TGTGCCAGCAGTAGGGCGGGGGACTACGAGCAGTACTTC
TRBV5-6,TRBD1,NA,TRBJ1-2,CASSYRDRPYGYTF,TGTGCCAGCAGTTACCGGGACAGGCCCTATGGCTACACCTTC
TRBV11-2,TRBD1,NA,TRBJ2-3,CASSLSTRDRVTDTQYF,TGTGCCAGCAGCCTCTCAACTCGGGACAGGGTAACAGATACGCAGTATTTT
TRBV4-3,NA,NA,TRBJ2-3,CASSQGGDTQYF,TGCGCCAGCAGCCAAGGGGGGGATACGCAGTATTTT
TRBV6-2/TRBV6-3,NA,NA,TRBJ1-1,CASSYGGEAFF,TGTGCCAGCAGTTACGGGGGGGAAGCTTTCTTT
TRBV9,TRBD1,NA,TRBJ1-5,CASSRDSNSNQPQHF,TGTGCCAGCAGTCGGGACAGTAATAGCAATCAGCCCCAGCATTTT
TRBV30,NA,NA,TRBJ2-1,CAWSTGAGNEQFF,TGTGCCTGGAGTACGGGAGCGGGCAATGAGCAGTTCTTC
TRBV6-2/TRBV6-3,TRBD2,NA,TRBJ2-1,CASSYLGRGEEQFF,TGTGCCAGCAGTTACCTGGGGCGGGGGGAAGAGCAGTTCTTC
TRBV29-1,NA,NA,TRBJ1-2,CSVEGAQLNYGYTF,TGCAGCGTTGAAGGAGCCCAATTGAACTATGGCTACACCTTC
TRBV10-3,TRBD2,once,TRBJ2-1,CAISPTSGRAPNEQFF,TGTGCCATCAGTCCGACTAGCGGGAGGGCCCCAAATGAGCAGTTCTTC
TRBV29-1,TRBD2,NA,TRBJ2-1,CRGLANNEQFF,TGCAGGGGACTAGCGAACAATGAGCAGTTCTTC
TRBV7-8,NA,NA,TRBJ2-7,CASSLVEMDEQYF,TGTGCCAGCAGCTTAGTAGAGATGGACGAGCAGTACTTC
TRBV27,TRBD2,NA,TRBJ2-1,CASSFLTSGSSYNEQFF,TGTGCCAGCAGTTTCCTGACTAGCGGGAGCTCCTACAATGAGCAGTTCTTC
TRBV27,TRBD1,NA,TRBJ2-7,CASSGQGALPYEQYF,TGTGCCAGCAGTGGGCAGGGGGCTCTCCCCTACGAGCAGTACTTC
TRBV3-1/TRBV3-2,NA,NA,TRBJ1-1,CASSQGMNTEAFF,TGTGCCAGCAGCCAGGGAATGAACACTGAAGCTTTCTTT
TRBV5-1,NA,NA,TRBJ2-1,CASSLAPHYNEQFF,TGCGCCAGCAGCCTTGCGCCACACTACAATGAGCAGTTCTTC
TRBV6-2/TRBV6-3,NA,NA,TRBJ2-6,CASSYAPGWGAGANVLTF,TGTGCCAGCAGTTATGCCCCCGGTTGGGGGGCTGGGGCCAACGTCCTGACTTTC
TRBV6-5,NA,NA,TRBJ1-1,CASRMTGGETTEAFF,TGTGCCAGCAGGATGACCGGGGGGGAGACCACTGAAGCTTTCTTT
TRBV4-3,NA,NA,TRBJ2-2,CASSQSFGTGELFF,TGCGCCAGCAGCCAAAGCTTCGGGACCGGGGAGCTGTTTTTT
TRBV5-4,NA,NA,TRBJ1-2,CASSSGTDHNYGYTF,TGTGCCAGCAGCTCGGGGACGGACCATAACTATGGCTACACCTTC
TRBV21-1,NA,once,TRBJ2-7,CASTLSSGGTPYEQYF,TGTGCCAGCACCCTGTCTAGCGGGGGGACCCCCTACGAGCAGTACTTC
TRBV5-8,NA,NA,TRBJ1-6,CASSLLTGSSYNSPLHF,TGTGCCAGCAGCTTGTTGACGGGAAGCTCCTATAATTCACCCCTCCACTTT
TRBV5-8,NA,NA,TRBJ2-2,CASSRGWNTGELFF,TGTGCCAGCAGCCGGGGCTGGAACACCGGGGAGCTGTTTTTT
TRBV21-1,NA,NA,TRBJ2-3,CASSKEGESASTDTQYF,TGTGCCAGCAGCAAAGAGGGGGAATCGGCTAGCACAGATACGCAGTATTTT
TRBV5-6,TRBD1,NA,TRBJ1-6,CASSPDRGIYSPLHF,TGTGCCAGCAGCCCGGACAGGGGAATATATTCACCCCTCCACTTT
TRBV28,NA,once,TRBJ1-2,CASRGGPSRGYTF,TGTGCCAGCAGGGGGGGACCCTCCCGGGGCTACACCTTC
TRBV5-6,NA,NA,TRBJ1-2,CASRFQANYGYTF,TGTGCCAGCCGTTTTCAAGCGAACTATGGCTACACCTTC
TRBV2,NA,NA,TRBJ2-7,CASSQIRYEQYF,TGTGCCAGCAGTCAGATCCGCTACGAGCAGTACTTC
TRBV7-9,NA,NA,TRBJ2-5,CASSLIAQGTQYF,TGTGCCAGCAGCTTAATCGCCCAGGGGACCCAGTACTTC
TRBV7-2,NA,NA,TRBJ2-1,CASSLGLGESYNEQFF,TGTGCCAGCAGCTTAGGTTTGGGCGAATCCTACAATGAGCAGTTCTTC
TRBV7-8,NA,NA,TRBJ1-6,CASSPRSYGSYNSPLHF,TGTGCCAGCAGCCCCCGATCGTACGGGTCCTATAATTCACCCCTCCACTTT
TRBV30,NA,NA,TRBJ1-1,CAWGPGGSAFF,TGTGCCTGGGGACCCGGGGGGAGTGCTTTCTTT
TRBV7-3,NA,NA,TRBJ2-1,CASSQGRGTRNNEQFF,TGTGCCAGCAGCCAAGGACGTGGGACACGCAACAATGAGCAGTTCTTC
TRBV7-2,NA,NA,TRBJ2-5,CASSLTFRETQYF,TGTGCCAGCAGCCTGACATTTCGGGAGACCCAGTACTTC
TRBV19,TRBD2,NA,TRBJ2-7,CASRWTSGSYEQYF,TGTGCCAGTAGATGGACTAGCGGCTCCTACGAGCAGTACTTC
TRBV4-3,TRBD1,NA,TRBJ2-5,CASSLTGQGWGETQYF,TGCGCCAGCAGCCTAACGGGACAGGGTTGGGGCGAGACCCAGTACTTC
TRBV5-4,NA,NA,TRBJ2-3,CASSLDASSTDTQYF,TGTGCCAGCAGCTTGGATGCATCTAGCACAGATACGCAGTATTTT
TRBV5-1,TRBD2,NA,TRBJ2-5,CASSLPLGAGGEETQYF,TGCGCCAGCAGCCTCCCCCTGGGAGCGGGGGGCGAAGAGACCCAGTACTTC
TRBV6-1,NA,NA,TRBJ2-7,CASSEELDSLGYEQYF,TGTGCCAGCAGTGAAGAATTGGACAGTTTAGGTTACGAGCAGTACTTC
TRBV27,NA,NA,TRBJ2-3,CASSFLPGSTDTQYF,TGTGCCAGCAGTTTCCTCCCGGGGAGCACAGATACGCAGTATTTT
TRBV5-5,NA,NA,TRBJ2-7,CASSLNGYEQYF,TGTGCCAGCAGCTTGAATGGATACGAGCAGTACTTC
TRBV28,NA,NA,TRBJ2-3,CASSLVGVGARHTDTQYF,TGTGCCAGCAGTTTAGTGGGTGTGGGGGCGCGTCACACAGATACGCAGTATTTT
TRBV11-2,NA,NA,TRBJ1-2,CASSSTGIPSVGYTF,TGTGCCAGCAGCTCGACCGGGATCCCTTCCGTTGGCTACACCTTC
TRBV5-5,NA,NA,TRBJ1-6,CASSVSGQDSPLHF,TGTGCCAGCAGCGTTTCGGGACAAGATTCACCCCTCCACTTT
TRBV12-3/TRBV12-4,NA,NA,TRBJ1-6,CASSSGNSPLHF,TGTGCCAGCAGTTCTGGTAATTCACCCCTCCACTTT
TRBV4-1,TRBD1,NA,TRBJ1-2,CASSQEDRGWYGYTF,TGCGCCAGCAGCCAAGAGGACAGGGGCTGGTATGGCTACACCTTC
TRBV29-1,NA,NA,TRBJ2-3,CSVEGGKGSDTQYF,TGCAGCGTTGAAGGTGGAAAAGGATCAGATACGCAGTATTTT
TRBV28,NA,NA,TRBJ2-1,CASSLSLGEQFF,TGTGCCAGCAGTTTATCTCTTGGGGAGCAGTTCTTC
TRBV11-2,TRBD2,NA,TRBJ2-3,CASNIAGAPDTQYF,TGTGCCAGCAACATAGCGGGAGCGCCAGATACGCAGTATTTT
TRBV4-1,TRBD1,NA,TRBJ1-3,CASSQGDRAGNTIYF,TGCGCCAGCAGCCAAGGGGACAGGGCTGGAAACACCATATATTTT
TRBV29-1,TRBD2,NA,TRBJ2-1,CSVEDGLAASNEQFF,TGCAGCGTTGAAGATGGGCTAGCGGCGTCCAATGAGCAGTTCTTC
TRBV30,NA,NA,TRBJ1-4,CAWSVREKLFF,TGTGCCTGGAGTGTGCGGGAAAAACTGTTTTTT